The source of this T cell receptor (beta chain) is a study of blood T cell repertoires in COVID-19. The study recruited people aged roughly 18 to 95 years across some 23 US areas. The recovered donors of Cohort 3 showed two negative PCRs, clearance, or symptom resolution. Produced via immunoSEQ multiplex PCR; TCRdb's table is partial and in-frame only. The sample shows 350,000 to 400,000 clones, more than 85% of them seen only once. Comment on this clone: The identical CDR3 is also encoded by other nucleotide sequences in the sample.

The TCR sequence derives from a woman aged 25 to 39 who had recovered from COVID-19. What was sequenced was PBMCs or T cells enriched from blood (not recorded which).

CDR3 loop: CASSMAGGSYEQYF. CDR3 coding DNA: TGTGCCAGTAGTATGGCGGGAGGCTCCTACGAGCAGTACTTC. The chain links TRBV19 to TRBJ2-7, with 8 bases matching TRBD2. With V trimmed by 3 bases and J by 0 bases, 1 base remained unmatched. This CDR3 spans 14 amino acids. Germline assignment: CDR1 LNHDA and CDR2 SQIVND (reference sequence). Full variable domain (remainder filled in from reference TRBV19 and TRBJ2-7): DGGITQSPKYLFRKEGQNVTLSCEQNLNHDAMYWYRQDPGQGLRLIYYSQIVNDFQKGDIAEGYSVSREKKESFPLTVTSAQKNPTAFYLCASSMAGGSYEQYFGPGTRLTVT.